The present TCR beta chain was sequenced within a study of T cell responses to AZD1222 COVID-19 vaccine. Sequenced by immunoSEQ multiplex PCR; TCRdb stores in-frame clones only, minus some. The top ten hold 2.5% to 4% of the sample, which has 150,000 or so clones, 92% seen once. Overall study findings and caveats: A mostly white British donor set with more females was recruited, and clonal diversity was possibly underestimated. Without day 14 samples, only post-peak T cell repertoires were studied. Just a handful of people given AZD1222 tested seropositive at baseline.

The CDR3 totals 13 residues. The V and J ends lost 5 bases and 8 bases respectively, with 15 bases between them. The V gene's germline CDR1 is SGHVS and CDR2 FQNEAQ. Concerning this clone itself: Antigen: not known.

Pooling covered second doses at about 4 or about 12 weeks. This TCR was sampled from an adult who received the AZD1222 COVID-19 vaccine. This sequence joins TRBV7-8 and TRBJ1-2; perhaps TRBD1 as D (5 bases). Sequenced here: peripheral blood, sampled 28 days after the second AZD1222 dose. CDR3 region: CASSPRGAGGYTF. As DNA, the CDR3 is TGTGCCAGCAGCCCACGCGGGGCAGGGGGCTACACCTTC. Using reference TRBV7-8 and TRBJ1-2 for the parts outside the CDR3, the full variable domain is GAGVSQSPRYKVAKRGQDVALRCDPISGHVSLFWYQQALGQGPEFLTYFQNEAQLDKSGLPSDRFFAERPEGSVSTLKIQRTQQEDSAVYLCASSPRGAGGYTFGSGTRLTVV.